This T cell receptor (beta chain) was captured by sequencing in a study of blood T cell repertoires in COVID-19. Study as a whole: Donors in the United States, Italy and Spain gave samples during acute or convalescent COVID-19. Sources were T cells, B-cell-depleted T cells, or PBMCs; the material itself was cDNA or gDNA.

Clones were sequenced by immunoSEQ multiplex PCR, and TCRdb holds only the in-frame ones, with some missing. The sample yields 200,000 to 250,000 clones, roughly 85% seen once. Participant age was about 18 to 89 years, and participants resided in fewer than 25 US areas. Cohort placement rested on clinical history that participants reported themselves. The germline V gene encodes CDR1 ENHRY and CDR2 SYGVKD. V shed 2 bases, J shed 6 bases, and the junction held 5 bases outside the gene matches. This CDR3 is 14 amino acids long. The sample taken for sequencing was PBMCs or T cells enriched from blood (not recorded which). V usage is TRBV10-3 and J usage is TRBJ1-1; TRBD1 matches at 8 bases. This clonotype was sampled from a woman in her 50s who had been exposed to COVID-19. CDR3 protein: CAISETGGWAEAFF. Here the CDR3 DNA reads TGTGCCATCAGTGAGACAGGGGGTTGGGCTGAAGCTTTCTTT.